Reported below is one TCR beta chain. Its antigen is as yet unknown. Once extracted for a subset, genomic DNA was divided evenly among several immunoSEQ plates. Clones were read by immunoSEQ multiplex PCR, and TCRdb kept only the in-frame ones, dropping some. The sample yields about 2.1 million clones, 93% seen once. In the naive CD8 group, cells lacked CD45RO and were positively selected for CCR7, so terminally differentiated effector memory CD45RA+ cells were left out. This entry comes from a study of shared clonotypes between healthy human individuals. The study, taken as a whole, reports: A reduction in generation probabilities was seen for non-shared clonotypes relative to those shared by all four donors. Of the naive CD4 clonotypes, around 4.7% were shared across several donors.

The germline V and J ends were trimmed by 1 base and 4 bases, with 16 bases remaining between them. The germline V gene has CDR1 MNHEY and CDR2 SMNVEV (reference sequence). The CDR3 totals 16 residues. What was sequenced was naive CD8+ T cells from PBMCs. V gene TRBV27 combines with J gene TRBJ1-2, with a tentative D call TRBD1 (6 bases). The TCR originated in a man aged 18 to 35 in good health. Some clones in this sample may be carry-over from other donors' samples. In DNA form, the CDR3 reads TGTGCCAGCAGTTTATATGAGGGGGGGAGCCTCTATGGCTACACCTTC. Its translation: CASSLYEGGSLYGYTF.